This TCR beta chain was recorded in a study of identical twins. Trimming pared 10 bases from V and 0 bases from J, leaving 11 bases between. Germline CDR1 and CDR2: ENHRY and SYGVKD. This CDR3 has 13 amino acids. Study-wide points: Fewer insertions characterized abundant cord blood beta clonotypes, whereas memory repertoires showed none.

It was template switching that added a universal primer site, and there were unique molecular identifiers on the cDNA. In TCRdb, the 5' RACE reads were re-called with MiXCR into one record per CDR3 protein. The table lists about 890,000 distinct CDR3 sequences, approximately 13% of them singletons, with about 1.5% in the top ten. To note about this clonotype: What it binds is not known.

The same data also contributed to another study, on yellow fever vaccine responses in identical twins.

The chain employs TRBV10-3 and TRBJ2-3; D is possibly TRBD2 (6 bases). The sequenced sample was PBMCs. The clonotype originates from a woman in her late teens or twenties in good health. DNA of the CDR3: TGTGCCACGGCGGGGAGTAGCACAGATACGCAGTATTTT. Amino acids: CATAGSSTDTQYF.